What follows are 18 T cell receptor beta chains derived from one specimen sequenced in a study of blood T cell repertoires in COVID-19. Assay used: immunoSEQ multiplex PCR; TCRdb lists only in-frame clones, some missing. The profile covers tens of thousands of clones, with 85% to 90% appearing a single time and just over 5% taken by the ten largest. The sequencing sample was made of peripheral blood. Receptor source: a man at least 80 years old with acute or convalescent COVID-19.

The chain has TRBV29-1 and TRBJ1-3, with 11 bases aligning to TRBD1. V lost 2 bases, J lost 2 bases, and 8 bases stayed unmatched. This CDR3 comprises 17 residues. Germline-derived CDR1 and CDR2 are SQVTM and ANQGSEA. DNA for the CDR3: TGCAGCGTTGAACAATCCCCGGGACAGGGGGCTGGAAACACCATATATTTT. Translated: CSVEQSPGQGAGNTIYF.

CDR3 in DNA: TGCGCCAGCAGCTTGGACAATCCCACATACGCAGATACGCAGTATTTT. Residues: CASSLDNPTYADTQYF. The rearrangement joins TRBV5-1 to TRBJ2-3; D unclear. V lost 0 bases, J lost 4 bases, and 15 bases lay in between. The CDR3 sequence is 16 residues long. The germline gives CDR1 SGHRS, CDR2 YFSETQ.

The rearrangement joins TRBV7-3 to TRBJ2-2; 8 nucleotides match TRBD2. CDR3 size: 17 residues. Germline V lookup: CDR1 SGHTA, CDR2 FQGTGA. The V segment lost 1 base and the J segment 1 base; nucleotides outside the gene matches: 5. The CDR3 sequence: CASSLMNLAGNTGELFF. CDR3 coding DNA: TGTGCCAGCAGCTTAATGAACCTAGCGGGGAACACCGGGGAGCTGTTTTTT.

DNA for the CDR3: TGTGCCAGCAGTCCCCCGCGCTACGAGCAGTTCTTC. Protein sequence: CASSPPRYEQFF. The chain employs TRBV6-2 or TRBV6-3 and TRBJ2-1, with D hard to call. The CDR3 consists of 12 residues. V was clipped by 5 bases and J by 10 bases, with 12 bases between them. Germline lookup yields CDR1 MNHEY and CDR2 SVGEGT.

The chain couples TRBV5-1 to TRBJ2-1, with D uncertain. CDR3 length equals 13 residues. V was pared by 0 bases and J by 7 bases, with 8 bases between. CDR1 and CDR2 from the germline V gene are SGHRS and YFSETQ. The CDR3 is CASSLGLRNEQFF. CDR3 nucleotides: TGCGCCAGCAGCTTGGGGCTCAGGAATGAGCAGTTCTTC.

The chain uses TRBV5-1 and TRBJ1-2; perhaps TRBD1 as D (6 bases). V was cut by 8 bases and J by 6 bases, with 14 bases left in between. Germline CDR1 reads SGHRS; CDR2 reads YFSETQ. The CDR3 length is 12 residues. In nucleotides, the CDR3 is TGCGCCAGTACAGAACAGGGAAATGGCTACACCTTC. This codes for CASTEQGNGYTF.

CDR3 sequence reads: CASQIKETQYF. The CDR3 nucleotides read TGCGCCAGCCAGATAAAAGAGACCCAGTACTTC. This chain links TRBV5-1 with TRBJ2-5; D gene ambiguous. The CDR3 length is 11 residues. Germline V CDR1 and CDR2: SGHRS, YFSETQ. Trimming removed 7 bases from V and 3 bases from J, with 7 bases in between.

The chain recombines TRBV10-3 with TRBJ1-1, with 7 bases that match TRBD1. The CDR3 totals 13 residues. V trimming: 7 bases; J trimming: 2 bases; junction bases outside the gene matches: 4. The germline V gene has CDR1 ENHRY and CDR2 SYGVKD. The CDR3 coding sequence is TGTGCCATCAATACAGGGGACAACACTGAAGCTTTCTTT. It is translated as CAINTGDNTEAFF.

V and J are TRBV7-9 and TRBJ2-7; 7 positions match TRBD1. Germline V gene data show CDR1 as SEHNR and CDR2 as FQNEAQ (reference sequence). V shed 2 bases, J shed 0 bases, and the junction held 4 bases outside the gene matches. This CDR3 spans 15 amino acids. CDR3 DNA: TGTGCCAGCAGCTTACAGGGGGATAACTCCTACGAGCAGTACTTC. Amino acid sequence: CASSLQGDNSYEQYF.

About this clone: This sample includes further DNA sequences coding for the same CDR3. V and J are TRBV5-1 and TRBJ2-7; the D gene is possibly TRBD2 (6 bases). Trimming stripped 2 bases from V and 7 bases from J, with 13 bases between. The germline V gene has CDR1 SGHRS and CDR2 YFSETQ. The CDR3 extends over 13 amino acids. The CDR3 loop is CASSFRRGGEQYF. In nucleotides, the CDR3 is TGCGCCAGCAGCTTTCGGAGGGGTGGGGAGCAGTACTTC.

The chain combines TRBV7-9 with TRBJ1-4; D may be TRBD1 (5 bases). This CDR3 region has 15 residues. The germline V gene encodes CDR1 SEHNR and CDR2 FQNEAQ (reference sequence). V lost 1 base to trimming and J lost 0 bases, with 6 bases between them. The CDR3 here is CASSLGGPTNEKLFF. CDR3 coding DNA: TGTGCCAGCAGCTTAGGGGGCCCAACTAATGAAAAACTGTTTTTT.

This sequence joins TRBV18 and TRBJ2-3; TRBD2 aligns across 8 bases. Germline assignment: CDR1 KGHSH and CDR2 LQKENI. This CDR3 region has 18 residues. V lost 1 base and J lost 2; bases outside the gene matches: 11. The CDR3 DNA sequence: TGTGCCAGCTCACCACTTGGGTCCAGCGGGGGAAACACAGATACGCAGTATTTT. Protein sequence: CASSPLGSSGGNTDTQYF.

CDR3 sequence reads: CAWRTSGEDTQYF. The CDR3, as DNA: TGTGCCTGGAGGACTAGCGGGGAAGATACGCAGTATTTT. The gene calls are TRBV30 and TRBJ2-3, with TRBD2 matching over 11 bases. This CDR3 region has 13 residues. J lost 5 bases, V lost 3 bases, and 1 base had no gene match. Germline V gene lookup returns CDR1 GTSNPN and CDR2 SVGIG (reference sequence).

This chain connects TRBV7-2 to TRBJ2-7; 7 bases map to TRBD1. Per germline, CDR1 SGHTA and CDR2 FQGNSA. The CDR3 contains 14 residues. Unmatched junction bases numbered 13, after V lost 5 bases and J lost 9 bases. The CDR3 nucleotides are TGTGCCAGCAGCGTTGGGACAGCCAGCCTAGTGCAGTACTTC. It specifies CASSVGTASLVQYF. The entire variable domain, with the rest obtained from reference TRBV7-2 and TRBJ2-7, is as follows: GAGVSQSPSNKVTEKGKDVELRCDPISGHTALYWYRQSLGQGLEFLIYFQGNSAPDKSGLPSDRFSAERTGGSVSTLTIQRTQQEDSAVYLCASSVGTASLVQYFGPGTRLTVT.

This clone was detected a few times. The chain is built from TRBV3-1 (or the pseudogene TRBV3-2) and TRBJ2-1; D is possibly TRBD2 (6 bases). Between the trimmed V and J ends, which lost 0 bases and 6 bases, there was a span of 12 bases. The germline gives CDR1 LGHDT, CDR2 YNNKEL (reference sequence). This CDR3 has 15 amino acids. The CDR3 loop is CASSQDGGTPNEQFF. In nucleotides, the CDR3 is TGTGCCAGCAGCCAAGACGGCGGGACCCCCAATGAGCAGTTCTTC.

In this sample, this clone turned up a few times. The chain combines TRBV2 with TRBJ2-7; D is uncertain. Germline V gene data show CDR1 as SNHLY and CDR2 as FYNNEI. The CDR3 consists of 12 residues. V lost 7 bases and J 0 bases, leaving 7 bases between the germline ends. Here the CDR3 reads CASMADSYEQYF. CDR3 in DNA: TGTGCCAGCATGGCCGACTCCTACGAGCAGTACTTC.

The chain couples TRBV9 to TRBJ2-2, with TRBD2 matching 7 bases. The junction had 13 bases not matched to a gene; V was cut back by 4 bases and J by 7 bases. Per the germline V gene, CDR1 is SGDLS and CDR2 is YYNGEE. This CDR3 spans 16 amino acids. For the CDR3, the DNA is TGTGCCAGCAGCTCAACCCTAGCGGCATCCTACGGGGAGCTGTTTTTT. Amino acids: CASSSTLAASYGELFF.

This chain links TRBV28 with TRBJ1-2; TRBD1 aligns across 8 bases. This CDR3 contains 14 residues. Germline CDR1 and CDR2: MDHEN and SYDVKM. Trimming at V came to 6 bases and at J to 3 bases, leaving 6 bases not matched to a gene. CDR3 loop: CASSSADRDYGYTF. For the CDR3, the DNA is TGTGCCAGCAGCTCGGCGGACAGGGACTATGGCTACACCTTC.